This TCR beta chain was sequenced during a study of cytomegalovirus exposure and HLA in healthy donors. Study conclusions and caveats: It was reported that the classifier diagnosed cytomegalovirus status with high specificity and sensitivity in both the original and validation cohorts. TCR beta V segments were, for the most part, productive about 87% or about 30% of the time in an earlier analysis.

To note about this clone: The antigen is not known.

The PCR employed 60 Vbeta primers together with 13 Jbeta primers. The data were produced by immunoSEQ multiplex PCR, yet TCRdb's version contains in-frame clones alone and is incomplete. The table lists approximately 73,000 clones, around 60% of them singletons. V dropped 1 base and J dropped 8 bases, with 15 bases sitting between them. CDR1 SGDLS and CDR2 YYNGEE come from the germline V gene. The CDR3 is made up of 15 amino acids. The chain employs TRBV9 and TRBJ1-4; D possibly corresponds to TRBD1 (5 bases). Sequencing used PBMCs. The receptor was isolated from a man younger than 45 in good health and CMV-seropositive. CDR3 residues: CASSVTWGFGEKLFF. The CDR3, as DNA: TGTGCCAGCAGCGTAACGTGGGGCTTCGGGGAAAAACTGTTTTTT.